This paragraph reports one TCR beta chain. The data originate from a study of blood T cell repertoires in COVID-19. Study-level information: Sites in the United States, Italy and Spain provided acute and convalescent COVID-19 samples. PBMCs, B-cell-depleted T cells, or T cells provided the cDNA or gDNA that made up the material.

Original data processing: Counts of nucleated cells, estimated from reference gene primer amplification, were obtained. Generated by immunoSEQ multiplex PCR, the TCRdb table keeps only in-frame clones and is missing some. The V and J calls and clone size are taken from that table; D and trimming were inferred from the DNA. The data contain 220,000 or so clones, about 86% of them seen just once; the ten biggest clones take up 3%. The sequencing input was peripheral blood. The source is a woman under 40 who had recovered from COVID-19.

CDR3: CASSPTGGLNEKLFF. The DNA of the CDR3 is TGTGCCAGCAGCCCAACAGGGGGACTAAATGAAAAACTGTTTTTT. This sequence joins TRBV7-3 and TRBJ1-4, with 8 bases aligning to TRBD1. Germline loops: CDR1 SGHTA, CDR2 FQGTGA. The CDR3 consists of 15 residues. The junction had 7 bases not matched to a gene; V was cut back by 5 bases and J by 5 bases.